The entry that follows covers one TCR beta chain sequence. This sample was taken from a study of T cell clones after liver transplantation. Study-wide background: TCRbeta sequencing after a pre-transplant mixed lymphocyte reaction identified graft-donor-reactive clones, later tracked in post-transplant blood. HCV positivity affected three of eight recipients; the rest lacked autoimmune or viral indications.

TCRdb's table, derived via immunoSEQ multiplex PCR, lists solely in-frame clones and lacks some. The repertoire includes over 60,000 clones, over 70% of them detected once, and about 0.6% sits in the top ten. Germline trimming cut 3 bases from V and 9 bases from J; bases unmatched to any gene: 11. Germline values: CDR1 SGDLS, CDR2 YYNGEE. The CDR3 loop spans 15 amino acids. Sequenced material: CD4+ T cells from blood, taken before liver transplant. This sequence originates from a human donor who received a liver transplant. The chain is built from TRBV9 and TRBJ2-1, with 8 positions matching TRBD2. The CDR3 DNA reads TGTGCCAGCAGCGCCGGGTTGCGGGAGGTGGGTGAGCAGTTCTTC. It translates to CASSAGLREVGEQFF.